The rows below give T cell receptor beta chains drawn from one sample of a study of shared clonotypes between healthy human individuals. Clones were sequenced by immunoSEQ multiplex PCR, and TCRdb holds only the in-frame ones, with some missing. The sample lists roughly 200,000 clones, approximately 60% seen once, with about 10% in the top ten. The sequencing input was memory CD4+ T cells sorted from blood. Every receptor here comes from a man aged 30-40 years in good health. The CDR3 runs from the conserved cysteine through the conserved F or W. D genes are given only for firm matches. A row's size may be missing; if present it is once, few, many or a size class.

>TRBJ2-2|TRBV2|.|.
TGTGCCAGCAGCGGGGACGGTTGGAACGGGGAGCTGTTTTTT
CASSGDGWNGELFF
>TRBJ2-7|TRBV7-2|.|TRBD2
TGTGCCAGCAGCTTAGTAGCGGGGAACTACGAGCAGTACTTC
CASSLVAGNYEQYF
>TRBJ2-1|TRBV11-2|few|.
TGTGCCAGCAGACCGGACAAGAGCTCCTACAATGAGCAGTTCTTC
CASRPDKSSYNEQFF
>TRBJ1-1|TRBV5-4|.|TRBD1
TGTGCCAGCAGCACTTCAGGGGGCAACACTGAAGCTTTCTTT
CASSTSGGNTEAFF
>TRBJ2-7|TRBV10-1|.|.
TGCGCCAGCAGTCGGATTAGGGGAGATGTGCAGTACTTC
CASSRIRGDVQYF
>TRBJ2-7|TRBV5-1|few|.
TGCGCCAGCAGCCTCACCGTACAGGGTACTCCTTTCTACGAGCAGTACTTC
CASSLTVQGTPFYEQYF
>TRBJ2-1|TRBV19|few|TRBD1
TGTGCCAGTAGTTCCGGACAGGGGAGATACAATGAGCAGTTCTTC
CASSSGQGRYNEQFF
>TRBJ2-7|TRBV11-2|.|.
TGTGCCAGCAGCTTAGTGGCGGGGTCTGGAAGCTTCTACGAGCAGTACTTC
CASSLVAGSGSFYEQYF
>TRBJ2-3|TRBV7-2|.|.
TGTGCCAGCAGCCCCCTTTGGGACACTCTACGTACTAGCACAGATACGCAGTATTTT
CASSPLWDTLRTSTDTQYF
>TRBJ2-3|TRBV6-5|.|.
TGTGCCAGCAGTGAAATGGGAACAGATACGCAGTATTTT
CASSEMGTDTQYF
>TRBJ2-1|TRBV5-1|.|TRBD2
TGCGCCAGCAGCTCCCGAAAACTAGCGGCTAAGCGCGGTGAGCAGTTCTTC
CASSSRKLAAKRGEQFF
>TRBJ2-7|TRBV10-3|.|TRBD2
TGTGCCTCCAGTACTAGCGAACTTTACGAGCAGTACTTC
CASSTSELYEQYF
>TRBJ1-5|TRBV19|.|.
TGTGCCAGTAGTACCCAATCTGGGGGGCGCAATCAGCCCCAGCATTTT
CASSTQSGGRNQPQHF
>TRBJ2-5|TRBV5-1|.|TRBD1
TGCGCCAGCAGCGGACAGGGAGGAGGAAAGACCCAGTACTTC
CASSGQGGGKTQYF
>TRBJ1-5|TRBV11-2|.|.
TGTGCCAGCAGCTTAGAAAGGGGTTCTAATCAGCCCCAGCATTTT
CASSLERGSNQPQHF
>TRBJ1-2|TRBV7-2|few|.
TGTGCCAGCAGCCGTCAACGTAACTATGGCTACACCTTC
CASSRQRNYGYTF
>TRBJ2-1|TRBV7-2|few|.
TGTGCCAGCAGCTTTTCACAAAGCACTTACAATGAGCAGTTCTTC
CASSFSQSTYNEQFF
>TRBJ2-5|TRBV6-5|.|TRBD2
TGTGCCAGCAGTTCGCGAGCGGGGGGCACGGAGACCCAGTACTTC
CASSSRAGGTETQYF
>TRBJ2-2|TRBV27|.|TRBD2
TGTGCCAGCACTCGACTAGCGGGAGGGACCACCGGGGAGCTGTTTTTT
CASTRLAGGTTGELFF
>TRBJ2-3|TRBV7-9|.|TRBD2
TGTGCCAGCAGCTTAGGACTAGCGGGAGAAGGGGCCGATACGCAGTATTTT
CASSLGLAGEGADTQYF
>TRBJ2-1|TRBV2|.|.
TGTGCCAGCAGTCCTGGGGCGGCCCCAGGCTACAATGAGCAGTTCTTC
CASSPGAAPGYNEQFF
>TRBJ2-7|TRBV4-2|.|TRBD1
TGTGCCAGCAGCCAAGATCAGGGGGCGCGTAGCGAGCAGTACTTC
CASSQDQGARSEQYF
>TRBJ2-1|TRBV7-3|.|.
TGTGCCAGCAGCCCGGGACCGCACAATGAGCAGTTCTTC
CASSPGPHNEQFF
>TRBJ2-7|TRBV7-2|.|.
TGTGCCAGCACCACAGGGGGAGGGGCCTACGAGCAGTACTTC
CASTTGGGAYEQYF
>TRBJ2-2|TRBV2|few|TRBD2
TGTGCCAGCACCTACGGGCTAGCGGCGAACACCGGGGAGCTGTTTTTT
CASTYGLAANTGELFF
>TRBJ2-7|TRBV28|.|TRBD1
TGTGCCAGTGTTACTTACAGGGGCCTTTCCTACGAGCAGTACTTC
CASVTYRGLSYEQYF
>TRBJ2-1|TRBV7-2|.|.
TGTGCCAGCAGCTTAGAGTTTACGGGGGTGTACAATGAGCAGTTCTTC
CASSLEFTGVYNEQFF
>TRBJ1-4|TRBV7-9|once|.
TGTGCCAGCAGCTTTTCAGGGGTTTCCGTAAAACTGTTTTTT
CASSFSGVSVKLFF
>TRBJ2-5|TRBV7-7|few|.
TGTGCCAGCGGATCGACCGGAGAGACCCAGTACTTC
CASGSTGETQYF
>TRBJ1-2|TRBV7-6|.|.
TGTGCCAGCAGCTTTTCTGCGGGGACTGACTATGGCTACACCTTC
CASSFSAGTDYGYTF
>TRBJ2-7|TRBV5-6|.|TRBD1
TGTGCCAGCAGCAGGGGGACAGACTACGAGCAGTACTTC
CASSRGTDYEQYF
>TRBJ2-1|TRBV12-5|.|TRBD2
TGTGCTAGTGGTTTGGTCGAGCTAGCGGGCTTTGTCAGTGAGCAGTTCTTC
CASGLVELAGFVSEQFF
>TRBJ2-5|TRBV7-2|.|.
TGTGCCAGCAGCTTAGGGGGGACCACAGGAGGGACCCAGTACTTC
CASSLGGTTGGTQYF